These 30 T cell receptor beta chains were sequenced from one sample in a study of T-cell reconstitution after alpha-beta-depleted transplantation in children. Preparation of the TCRbeta library involved a method that used unique molecular identifiers. TCRdb used MiXCR to reprocess the PCR reads, holding one entry per CDR3 protein. The profile covers about 610,000 distinct CDR3 sequences, with about 10% appearing a single time and less than 5% taken by the ten largest. Specimen: PBMCs from the stem cell graft donor, collected from the stem cell graft. The source of these receptors is a human donor who donated a stem cell graft to a child with acute myeloid leukemia.

This chain uses TRBV29-1 with TRBJ1-3; possibly TRBD1 for D (6 bases). This CDR3 is 15 amino acids long. Germline values: CDR1 SQVTM, CDR2 ANQGSEA. V was cut by 1 base and J by 2 bases, with 12 bases left in between. For the CDR3, the DNA is TGCAGCGTTGAAGGATGGGGGGCCGCTGGAAACACCATATATTTT. Its translation: CSVEGWGAAGNTIYF.

This clonotype was counted at least ten times. The chain carries TRBV20-1 and TRBJ2-3; 12 bases are a match to TRBD2. CDR3 size: 18 residues. With V trimmed by 0 bases and J by 1 base, 8 bases remained unmatched. The germline V gene encodes CDR1 DFQATT and CDR2 SNEGSKA (reference sequence). CDR3 in amino acids: CSARDISLAGGGTDTQYF. The CDR3 region has the DNA TGCAGTGCTAGAGATATTTCACTAGCGGGAGGTGGCACAGATACGCAGTATTTT.

This clonotype was seen more than once but under ten times. The CDR3 loop reads CSVAAGYTEAFF. CDR3 nucleotides: TGCAGCGTTGCCGCTGGCTACACTGAAGCTTTCTTT. V and J are TRBV29-1 and TRBJ1-1; the D is unclear. Germline values: CDR1 SQVTM, CDR2 ANQGSEA. This CDR3 has 12 residues. V lost 4 bases, J lost 3 bases, and 9 bases lay in between. The complete variable domain, with remaining parts taken from reference TRBV29-1 and TRBJ1-1, reads SAVISQKPSRDICQRGTSLTIQCQVDSQVTMMFWYRQQPGQSLTLIATANQGSEATYESGFVIDKFPISRPNLTFSTLTVSNMSPEDSSIYLCSVAAGYTEAFFGQGTRLTVV.

This clonotype was recorded many times. This sequence joins TRBV7-6 and TRBJ2-1; possible D gene TRBD2, 6 bases. Germline loops: CDR1 SGHVS, CDR2 FNYEAQ. The length of the CDR3 is 15 residues. The germline V and J ends were trimmed by 1 base and 5 bases, with 12 bases remaining between them. The CDR3 coding sequence is TGTGCCAGCAGCTTAGGTAGCGGTAGCAACAATGAGCAGTTCTTC. Amino acid sequence: CASSLGSGSNNEQFF.

This clonotype was detected ten times or more. V usage is TRBV12-3 or TRBV12-4 and J usage is TRBJ2-3; 9 nucleotides agree with TRBD1. CDR3 length equals 15 residues. J lost 1 base, V lost 9 bases, and 8 bases had no gene match. As DNA, the CDR3 is TGTGCCAGTTCCCGAACAGGGGGCGGCACAGATACGCAGTATTTT. Its protein is CASSRTGGGTDTQYF.

CDR3 sequence reads: CATTASSYNEQFF. The DNA of the CDR3 is TGTGCCACTACGGCGAGCTCCTACAATGAGCAGTTCTTC. This chain uses TRBV27 with TRBJ2-1; no firm D call. CDR3 length: 13 residues. Trimming shortened V by 10 bases and J by 0 bases, and 10 bases separated the two germline ends. The germline V gene has CDR1 MNHEY and CDR2 SMNVEV (reference sequence).

The V and J genes are TRBV7-2 and TRBJ2-7; 7 bases fit TRBD1. Trimming at V came to 0 bases and at J to 6 bases, leaving 8 bases not matched to a gene. Germline CDR1 reads SGHTA; CDR2 reads FQGNSA. The CDR3 extends over 15 amino acids. As DNA, the CDR3 is TGTGCCAGCAGCTTAGCTGGACAGGCCTCTTCCGAGCAGTACTTC. Amino acid sequence: CASSLAGQASSEQYF.

This clonotype appeared a few times. CDR3 coding DNA: TGTGCCAGCAGGGGGACTAGCGGGAGTGCCGGGGAGCTGTTTTTT. Translation gives CASRGTSGSAGELFF. The J gene is TRBJ2-2, the V gene TRBV6-2 or TRBV6-3; 14 nucleotides agree with TRBD2. The CDR3 runs 15 residues. Trimming took 6 bases from V and 6 from J; bases not matched to a gene: 3. Germline CDR1 MNHEY, CDR2 SVGEGT.

The J gene is TRBJ2-5, the V gene TRBV7-3; 9 bases line up with TRBD1. The germline V gene has CDR1 SGHTA and CDR2 FQGTGA. The V and J ends lost 5 bases and 2 bases, in that order; junction bases with no gene match: 9. The CDR3 totals 16 residues. DNA of the CDR3: TGTGCCAGCAGCCTCCTGAGCGGGACAGGGCAAGAGACCCAGTACTTC. As protein: CASSLLSGTGQETQYF.

V is TRBV3-1 and J is TRBJ2-3; a possible D gene is TRBD2 (6 bases). V lost 3 bases and J lost 2, with 15 bases in between. CDR3 length: 16 amino acids. The germline V gene has CDR1 LGHDT and CDR2 YNNKEL (reference sequence). As DNA, the CDR3 is TGTGCCAGCAGCCATCCTCTCGGGAGATACACAGATACGCAGTATTTT. Protein sequence: CASSHPLGRYTDTQYF.

The V and J genes are TRBV7-2 and TRBJ2-6; D remains ambiguous. The CDR3 consists of 16 residues. Germline loops: CDR1 SGHTA, CDR2 FQGNSA. Trimming removed 1 base from V and 0 bases from J, with 7 bases in between. CDR3 nucleotide sequence: TGTGCCAGCAGCTTAGGAGGTGGCTCTGGGGCCAACGTCCTGACTTTC. This codes for CASSLGGGSGANVLTF.

The genes are TRBV2 and TRBJ2-1; the D call may be TRBD1 or TRBD2 (6 bases each). The V end lost 11 bases, the J end lost 8 bases, and 22 bases lay between the germline ends. The length of the CDR3 is 14 residues. Germline V gene sequence: CDR1 SNHLY, CDR2 FYNNEI. The CDR3 loop reads CAGSRGQLTDEQFF. The CDR3 nucleotides read TGTGCCGGAAGTCGGGGGCAATTAACGGATGAGCAGTTCTTC.

This clonotype was detected many times. J is TRBJ1-4 and V is TRBV12-3 or TRBV12-4, with 7 bases identical to TRBD1. With V trimmed by 5 bases and J by 3 bases, 3 bases remained unmatched. The length of the CDR3 is 14 residues. This chain's CDR3 is CASSPGGANEKLFF. CDR3 DNA sequence: TGTGCCAGCAGTCCAGGGGGTGCTAATGAAAAACTGTTTTTT.

This clonotype was counted between two and nine times. The chain employs TRBV6-2 or TRBV6-3 and TRBJ2-2; D assignment may be TRBD1 or TRBD2 (5 bases each). Germline-derived CDR1 and CDR2 are MNHEY and SVGEGT. The V gene lost 6 bases and the J gene lost 1 base, with 15 bases spanning the gap. The CDR3 loop spans 16 amino acids. The CDR3 here is CASRGVWGENTGELFF. Written as DNA, the CDR3 is TGTGCCAGCAGGGGGGTTTGGGGAGAGAACACCGGGGAGCTGTTTTTT.

The sample holds one count of this clonotype. This chain links TRBV2 with TRBJ2-6; the D call may be TRBD1 or TRBD2 (5 bases each). The V and J ends lost 3 bases and 1 base respectively, with 13 bases between them. Germline lookup yields CDR1 SNHLY and CDR2 FYNNEI. The CDR3 is 17 amino acids. The CDR3 DNA is TGTGCCAGCAGTGATGGTGGTTGGGGGTCTGGGGCCAACGTCCTGACTTTC. Translating gives CASSDGGWGSGANVLTF.

This clonotype was observed a few times. The chain uses TRBV5-6 and TRBJ2-1; TRBD1 aligns across 8 bases. Trimming at V came to 4 bases and at J to 4 bases, leaving 10 bases not matched to a gene. CDR3 length equals 16 residues. The germline V gene encodes CDR1 SGHDT and CDR2 YYEEEE. CDR3 loop: CASSPPGGTGYNEQFF. The DNA for the CDR3 is TGTGCCAGCAGCCCACCCGGAGGGACAGGTTACAATGAGCAGTTCTTC.

This clonotype appeared a few times. The V and J genes are TRBV6-2 or TRBV6-3 and TRBJ1-5; 7 bases are shared with TRBD1. V dropped 0 bases and J dropped 3; count of bases not matched to a gene: 5. Germline V gives CDR1 MNHEY, CDR2 SVGEGT. This CDR3 region has 16 residues. The CDR3 nucleotides read TGTGCCAGCAGTTACTCCTGGACAGGCCACAATCAGCCCCAGCATTTT. Amino acid sequence: CASSYSWTGHNQPQHF.

The CDR3 DNA reads as TGCGCCAGCAGCGACCATCCTAGCGGGGTTTACAATGAGCAGTTCTTC. It translates to CASSDHPSGVYNEQFF. The J gene is TRBJ2-1, the V gene TRBV5-1; TRBD2 aligns across 9 bases. The CDR3 extends over 16 amino acids. Germline trimming cut 4 bases from V and 4 bases from J; bases unmatched to any gene: 9. CDR1 SGHRS and CDR2 YFSETQ come from the germline V gene.

This clonotype was observed a handful of times. The chain recombines TRBV14 with TRBJ1-5; D perhaps matches TRBD1 (5 bases). Trimming shortened V by 3 bases and J by 0 bases, and 18 bases separated the two germline ends. The V gene's germline CDR1 is SGHDN and CDR2 FVKESK. The CDR3 has 18 residues. The chain's CDR3 is CASSQTYGTGYSNQPQHF. CDR3 nucleotides: TGTGCCAGCAGCCAGACTTATGGGACGGGTTATAGCAATCAGCCCCAGCATTTT.

The V gene is TRBV20-1, the J gene TRBJ2-3; 8 nucleotides align to TRBD2. The trim removed 0 bases at V and 5 bases at J, leaving 16 bases unmatched. Germline CDR1 reads DFQATT; CDR2 reads SNEGSKA (reference sequence). The CDR3 runs 18 residues. This CDR3 reads CSAREGWSGSSQGDTQYF. The CDR3 DNA is TGCAGTGCTAGAGAGGGTTGGAGCGGGAGCTCCCAGGGAGATACGCAGTATTTT.

This clonotype appeared a few times. The rearrangement links TRBV29-1 to TRBJ2-6, with 9 bases aligning to TRBD1. V lost 4 bases, J lost 4 bases, and 11 bases stayed unmatched. The CDR3 has 17 amino acids. CDR1 SQVTM and CDR2 ANQGSEA come from the germline V gene. This chain's CDR3 is CSVGVGTGKLGANVLTF. The CDR3, as DNA: TGCAGCGTTGGGGTTGGGACAGGGAAGTTGGGGGCCAACGTCCTGACTTTC.

The rearrangement joins TRBV3-1 to TRBJ1-6; D might be TRBD1 (6 bases). The germline V and J ends were trimmed by 1 base and 6 bases, with 10 bases remaining between them. This CDR3 spans 15 amino acids. The germline V gene has CDR1 LGHDT and CDR2 YNNKEL (reference sequence). CDR3 sequence reads: CASSQVGAGNSPLHF. The CDR3 DNA sequence: TGTGCCAGCAGCCAAGTGGGGGCTGGTAATTCACCCCTCCACTTT.

The V call is TRBV4-3, the J call TRBJ2-3; TRBD2 aligns across 10 bases. Losses at the gene ends were 1 base for V and 5 bases for J; bases not matched to a gene: 6. There are 16 residues in the CDR3. Germline lookup yields CDR1 LGHNA and CDR2 YSLEER. The CDR3 is CASSQASGRLEDTQYF. CDR3 coding DNA: TGCGCCAGCAGCCAAGCTAGCGGGAGATTAGAAGATACGCAGTATTTT.

This clonotype was detected many times. The chain has TRBV7-9 and TRBJ1-2, with 9 bases aligning to TRBD1. CDR1 is SEHNR, CDR2 FQNEAQ, per germline (reference sequence). The ends lost 10 bases at V and 7 bases at J; junction bases unmatched: 4. CDR3 length equals 11 residues. CDR3 protein: CAILQGAGYTF. The CDR3 nucleotides read TGTGCCATTTTACAGGGGGCTGGCTACACCTTC.

The chain uses TRBV24-1 and TRBJ2-7; possible D gene TRBD1, 6 bases. V was pared by 12 bases and J by 2 bases, with 16 bases between. This CDR3 has 13 residues. The germline V gene has CDR1 KGHDR and CDR2 SFDVKD. CDR3 in DNA: TGTGCCCCGGCTCGGACAGAGACCTACGAGCAGTACTTC. Translated, it gives CAPARTETYEQYF.

This clonotype was observed many times. The chain combines TRBV20-1 with TRBJ2-1; no firm D call. CDR3 length: 12 residues. The germline CDR1 and CDR2 sequences are DFQATT and SNEGSKA (reference sequence). The V gene lost 4 bases and the J gene lost 7 bases, with 11 bases spanning the gap. The CDR3 sequence: CSAIPGLNEQFF. The CDR3 bases are TGCAGTGCTATACCCGGATTGAATGAGCAGTTCTTC.

This clonotype was observed a few times. V gene TRBV4-2 combines with J gene TRBJ2-3, with TRBD2 matching over 8 bases. Germline-derived CDR1 and CDR2 are LGHNA and YNFKEQ. The CDR3 has 18 amino acids. V gave up 0 bases and J gave up 2 bases; unmatched junction bases: 10. Here the CDR3 DNA reads TGTGCCAGCAGCCAAGATGGACGGGAGGGCCTAATCACAGATACGCAGTATTTT. This gives the protein CASSQDGREGLITDTQYF.

The CDR3 here is CASSRLRDLHVEQYF. The CDR3 coding sequence is TGTGCCAGCAGTCGCCTCCGGGACTTGCATGTCGAGCAGTACTTC. This rearrangement joins TRBV12-3 or TRBV12-4 to TRBJ2-7, with a tentative D call TRBD2 (6 bases). Trimming took off 5 bases at V and 6 bases at J, with 20 bases between the two ends. There are 15 residues in the CDR3.

The J gene is TRBJ2-1, the V gene TRBV4-3, with 9 bases aligning to TRBD2. This CDR3 comprises 17 residues. V trimming: 4 bases; J trimming: 6 bases; junction bases outside the gene matches: 13. The germline V gene has CDR1 LGHNA and CDR2 YSLEER. The CDR3 is CASSLDAAGGPGNEQFF. The CDR3 nucleotides are TGCGCCAGCAGCCTCGATGCGGCGGGAGGGCCGGGCAATGAGCAGTTCTTC.

This clonotype has a count of ten or more. This chain uses TRBV10-3 with TRBJ1-5, with D maybe TRBD1 (5 bases). Germline lookup yields CDR1 ENHRY and CDR2 SYGVKD. V was pared by 2 bases and J by 6 bases, with 14 bases between. The CDR3 contains 15 residues. CDR3 DNA sequence: TGTGCCATCAGTGAGAGTGGGGGAGGGAGTCAGCCCCAGCATTTT. It codes for CAISESGGGSQPQHF.